Each of the 4 T cell receptor beta chains below was sequenced from the same sample in a study of patients and donors after allogeneic stem cell transplantation. TCRdb independently ran MiXCR on the RT-PCR reads; one entry per CDR3 protein. The repertoire holds 150,000 to 200,000 distinct CDR3 sequences, with about a quarter as singletons. Material: blood, either unsorted or a sorted T cell fraction (not recorded which). These receptors originate from a human donor who was either an allogeneic HSCT recipient or a stem cell or donor lymphocyte infusion donor (not recorded which). It is not recorded whose cells these are; they may come from a transplant donor.

The chain couples TRBV7-9 to TRBJ1-2; TRBD1 agrees at 7 bases. Trimming cost V 0 bases and J 8 bases; bases outside gene matches: 12. The germline V gene encodes CDR1 SEHNR and CDR2 FQNEAQ (reference sequence). The CDR3 is 16 residues long. This CDR3 reads CASSLARMTGIRGYTF. The DNA of the CDR3 is TGTGCCAGCAGCTTAGCCCGAATGACAGGGATTCGGGGCTACACCTTC.

This clonotype has only a few counts. This chain connects TRBV29-1 to TRBJ2-3; D is uncertain. The CDR3 has 14 residues. Germline CDR1 and CDR2: SQVTM and ANQGSEA. Trimming left V 7 bases short and J 5 bases short, with 19 bases between. CDR3 sequence reads: CSALLDGGLDTQYF. CDR3 bases: TGCAGCGCCCTACTGGACGGTGGGTTAGATACGCAGTATTTT.

The chain joins TRBV12-5 to TRBJ1-1; 7 bases map to TRBD1. Germline V gene sequence: CDR1 LGHNT, CDR2 FRNRAP. With V trimmed by 0 bases and J by 3 bases, 4 bases remained unmatched. This CDR3 comprises 15 residues. The CDR3 sequence is CASGLVPRGYTEAFF. CDR3 sequence (DNA): TGTGCTAGTGGTTTGGTCCCCAGGGGGTACACTGAAGCTTTCTTT.

This clonotype was observed once. CDR3: CASSRTGEPISYEQYF. The CDR3 DNA sequence: TGTGCCAGCAGCCGGACAGGGGAACCCATCTCCTACGAGCAGTACTTC. This chain uses TRBV7-9 with TRBJ2-7, with 9 bases fitting TRBD1. The CDR3 is made up of 16 amino acids. Unmatched junction bases numbered 8, after V lost 5 bases and J lost 0 bases. Germline V gene data show CDR1 as SEHNR and CDR2 as FQNEAQ (reference sequence).